The entry below gives a single TCR beta chain sequence along with its context. This CDR3 comprises 13 residues. Germline V gene data show CDR1 as DFQATT and CDR2 as SNEGSKA (reference sequence). This sample was taken from a study of monozygotic twins with inflammatory bowel disease. TCRdb reprocessed the 5' RACE reads; each CDR3 protein has one entry and no DNA is given. The table lists 300,000 to 400,000 distinct CDR3 sequences. Sequencing was done on a sample of blood. This receptor was obtained from a human donor with ulcerative colitis or Crohn's disease, or a healthy co-twin of an affected twin (not recorded which). The chain links TRBV20-1 to TRBJ2-5; TCRdb selects TRBD2, and the lack of DNA leaves this call unchecked. CDR3 amino acids: CSARGLVQETQYF.